This T cell receptor beta chain stems from a study of blood T cell repertoires in COVID-19. Across the whole study: Samples came from the United States, Italy and Spain, spanning acute and convalescent COVID-19. In each case, the material was cDNA or gDNA derived from T cells, B-cell-depleted T cells, or PBMCs.

As originally analysed: Scientists estimated how many nucleated cells there were by amplifying reference gene primers. The repertoire was sequenced with immunoSEQ multiplex PCR; TCRdb's copy has only in-frame clones and lacks some. That table gives V, J and clone size, and the DNA gave D and trimming. In the table there are about 310,000 clones, 90% of which are singletons. Enrolment of Seattle patients took place during active infection, and they were followed longitudinally. The receptor was isolated from a middle-aged woman with COVID-19, enrolled during active disease. Sequencing was performed on peripheral blood.

The CDR3 bases are TGTGCCAGTACCCCGGACAGGTCCAGGCAGCCCCAGCATTTT. Its translation is CASTPDRSRQPQHF. The chain combines TRBV19 with TRBJ1-5; 7 bases map to TRBD1. This CDR3 has 14 amino acids. J was trimmed by 7 bases and V by 7 bases; bases with no gene match: 10. CDR1 and CDR2 from the germline V gene are LNHDA and SQIVND (reference sequence).